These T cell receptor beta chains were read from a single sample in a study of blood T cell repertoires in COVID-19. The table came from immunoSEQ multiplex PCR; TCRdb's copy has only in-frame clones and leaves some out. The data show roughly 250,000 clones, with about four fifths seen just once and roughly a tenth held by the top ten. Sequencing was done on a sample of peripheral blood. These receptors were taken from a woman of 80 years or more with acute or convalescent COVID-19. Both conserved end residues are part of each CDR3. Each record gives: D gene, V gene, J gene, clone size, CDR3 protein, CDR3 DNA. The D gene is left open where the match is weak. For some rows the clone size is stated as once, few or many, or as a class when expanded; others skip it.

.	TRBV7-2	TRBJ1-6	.	CASSLQGDSPLHF	TGTGCCAGCAGCCTCCAAGGGGATTCACCCCTCCACTTT
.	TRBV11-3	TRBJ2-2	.	CASSLVVAPGTGELFF	TGTGCCAGCAGCTTAGTTGTGGCCCCGGGCACCGGGGAGCTGTTTTTT
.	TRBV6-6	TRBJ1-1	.	CASNPRNTEAFF	TGTGCCAGCAACCCTAGGAACACTGAAGCTTTCTTT
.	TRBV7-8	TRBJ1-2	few	CASSLVERRGSNYGYTF	TGTGCCAGCAGCTTAGTGGAGAGGCGGGGCTCCAACTATGGCTACACCTTC
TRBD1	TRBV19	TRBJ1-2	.	CASSTTGALGYGYTF	TGTGCCAGTAGTACCACAGGGGCGCTGGGCTATGGCTACACCTTC
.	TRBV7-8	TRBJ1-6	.	CASTVGGKNSPLHF	TGTGCCAGCACCGTAGGGGGTAAGAATTCACCCCTCCACTTT
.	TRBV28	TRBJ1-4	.	CASISQGPNEKLFF	TGTGCCAGCATCTCACAGGGACCTAATGAAAAACTGTTTTTT
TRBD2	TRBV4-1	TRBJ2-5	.	CASSQAPGGGQETQYF	TGCGCCAGCAGCCAAGCCCCGGGGGGGGGTCAAGAGACCCAGTACTTC
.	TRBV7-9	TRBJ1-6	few	CASSLSAGSYNSPLHF	TGTGCCAGCAGCTTATCGGCAGGATCCTATAATTCACCCCTCCACTTT
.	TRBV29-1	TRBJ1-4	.	CSVEEGPGSTNEKLFF	TGCAGCGTTGAAGAAGGGCCGGGATCAACTAATGAAAAACTGTTTTTT
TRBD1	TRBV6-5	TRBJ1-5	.	CASRTGGGVQPQHF	TGTGCCAGTAGGACAGGGGGCGGAGTACAGCCCCAGCATTTT
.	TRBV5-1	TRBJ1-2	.	CASSLDTGRDGYTF	TGCGCCAGCAGCTTGGATACAGGGAGGGATGGCTACACCTTC
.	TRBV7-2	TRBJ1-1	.	CASSSWGGRNTEAFF	TGTGCCAGCAGTTCGTGGGGGGGGCGCAACACTGAAGCTTTCTTT
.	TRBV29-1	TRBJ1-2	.	CSVGPGGRENYGYTF	TGCAGCGTTGGGCCTGGGGGGAGGGAGAACTATGGCTACACCTTC
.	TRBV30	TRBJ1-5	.	CAWSALGGTDQPQHF	TGTGCCTGGAGTGCCCTCGGGGGGACTGATCAGCCCCAGCATTTT
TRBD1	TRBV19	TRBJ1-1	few	CASTLPTGQGVRQAFF	TGTGCCAGTACCCTACCCACCGGACAGGGGGTAAGGCAAGCTTTCTTT
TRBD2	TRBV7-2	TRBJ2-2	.	CASLQKAGDTGELFF	TGTGCCAGCCTCCAAAAGGCGGGGGACACCGGGGAGCTGTTTTTT
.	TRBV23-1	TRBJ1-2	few	CASSQRGYGYTF	TGCGCCAGCAGCCAAAGGGGGTATGGCTACACCTTC
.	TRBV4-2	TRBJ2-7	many	CASSQGGQIYEQYF	TGTGCCAGCAGCCAAGGAGGACAGATCTACGAGCAGTACTTC
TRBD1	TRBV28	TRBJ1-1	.	CASSSWDSAKAAFF	TGTGCCAGCAGTTCTTGGGACAGTGCCAAGGCAGCTTTCTTT
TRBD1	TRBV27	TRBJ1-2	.	CASSLSSPGQRYGYTF	TGTGCCAGCAGTTTATCTAGCCCGGGACAGAGATATGGCTACACCTTC
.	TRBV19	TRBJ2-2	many	CASSKQGATGELFF	TGTGCCAGTAGTAAACAGGGAGCCACCGGGGAGCTGTTTTTT
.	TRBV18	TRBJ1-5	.	CASSSGPSGQPQHF	TGTGCCAGCTCATCCGGACCGAGCGGTCAGCCCCAGCATTTT
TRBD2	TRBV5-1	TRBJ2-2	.	CASMGLAGSTGELFF	TGCGCCAGCATGGGTCTAGCGGGAAGTACCGGGGAGCTGTTTTTT
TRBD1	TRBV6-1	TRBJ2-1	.	CASSEYWTGGEQFF	TGTGCCAGCAGTGAGTACTGGACAGGGGGTGAGCAGTTCTTC
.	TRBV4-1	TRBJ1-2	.	CASSQERMLYGYTF	TGCGCCAGCAGCCAAGAGCGGATGCTCTATGGCTACACCTTC
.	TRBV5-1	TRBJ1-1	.	CASGRARDTEAFF	TGCGCCAGCGGGCGGGCGCGGGACACTGAAGCTTTCTTT
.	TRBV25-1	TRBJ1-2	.	CASSESTGANYGYTF	TGTGCCAGCAGTGAATCCACGGGAGCTAACTATGGCTACACCTTC
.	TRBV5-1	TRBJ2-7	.	CASSRTTPSYEQYF	TGCGCCAGCTCCCGGACTACCCCTTCCTACGAGCAGTACTTC
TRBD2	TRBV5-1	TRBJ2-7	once	CASSLGGTSGVYYEQYF	TGCGCCAGCAGCTTGGGGGGCACTAGCGGGGTATACTACGAGCAGTACTTC
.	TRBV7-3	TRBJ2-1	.	CASSEQSSSYNEQFF	TGTGCCAGCAGCGAACAGTCGAGCTCCTACAATGAGCAGTTCTTC
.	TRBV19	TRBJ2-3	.	CASQDFGGNTDTQYF	TGTGCCAGTCAAGATTTCGGCGGAAACACAGATACGCAGTATTTT
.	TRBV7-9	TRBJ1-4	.	CASSLRGGGGLFF	TGTGCCAGCAGCTTACGCGGGGGCGGGGGACTGTTTTTT
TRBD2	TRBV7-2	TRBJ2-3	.	CASSLELAGGSADTQYF	TGTGCCAGCAGCTTAGAACTAGCGGGGGGGTCGGCAGATACGCAGTATTTT
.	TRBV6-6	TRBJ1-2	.	CASSYTSGRGSGYTF	TGTGCCAGCAGTTACACCAGCGGGCGGGGGAGCGGCTACACCTTC
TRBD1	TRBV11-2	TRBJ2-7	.	CASRKQGALDEQYF	TGTGCCAGCAGAAAACAGGGGGCTTTGGACGAGCAGTACTTC
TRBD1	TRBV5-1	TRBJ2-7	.	CASSLVQGTGYEQYF	TGCGCCAGCAGCTTGGTCCAAGGGACAGGGTACGAGCAGTACTTC
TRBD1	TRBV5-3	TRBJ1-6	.	CARSPDPGTGISSYNSPLHF	TGTGCCAGAAGCCCGGACCCCGGGACAGGGATTAGCTCCTATAATTCACCCCTCCACTTT
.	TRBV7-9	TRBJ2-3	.	CASSPSGSSTDTQYF	TGTGCCAGCAGCCCATCAGGATCTAGCACAGATACGCAGTATTTT
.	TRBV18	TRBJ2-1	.	CASSPDSYNEQFF	TGTGCCAGCTCACCGGACAGCTACAATGAGCAGTTCTTC
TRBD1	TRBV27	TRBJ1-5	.	CASSIGTGGNQPQHF	TGTGCCAGCAGTATCGGGACAGGCGGCAATCAGCCCCAGCATTTT
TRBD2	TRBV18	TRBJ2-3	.	CASSPSGGAVDTQYF	TGTGCCAGCTCACCCAGCGGGGGGGCGGTAGATACGCAGTATTTT